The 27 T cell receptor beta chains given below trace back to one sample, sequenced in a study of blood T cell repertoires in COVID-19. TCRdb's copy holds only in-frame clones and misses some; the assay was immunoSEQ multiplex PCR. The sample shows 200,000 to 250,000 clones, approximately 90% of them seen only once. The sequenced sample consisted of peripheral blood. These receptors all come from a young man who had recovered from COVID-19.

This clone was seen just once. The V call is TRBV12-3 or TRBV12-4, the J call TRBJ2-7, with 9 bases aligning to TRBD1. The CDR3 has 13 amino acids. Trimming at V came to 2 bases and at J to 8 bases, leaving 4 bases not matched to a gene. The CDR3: CASSLTGGSKQYF. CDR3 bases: TGTGCCAGCAGTTTAACAGGGGGCAGTAAGCAGTACTTC.

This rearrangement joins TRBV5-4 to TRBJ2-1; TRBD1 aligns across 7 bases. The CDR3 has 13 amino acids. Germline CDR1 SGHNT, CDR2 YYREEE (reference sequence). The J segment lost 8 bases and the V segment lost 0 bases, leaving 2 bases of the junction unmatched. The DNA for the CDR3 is TGTGCCAGCAGCTTGGACAGGGGTGATGAGCAGTTCTTC. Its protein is CASSLDRGDEQFF. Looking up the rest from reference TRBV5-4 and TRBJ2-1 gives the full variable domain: ETGVTQSPTHLIKTRGQQVTLRCSSQSGHNTVSWYQQALGQGPQFIFQYYREEENGRGNFPPRFSGLQFPNYSSELNVNALELDDSALYLCASSLDRGDEQFFGPGTRLTVL.

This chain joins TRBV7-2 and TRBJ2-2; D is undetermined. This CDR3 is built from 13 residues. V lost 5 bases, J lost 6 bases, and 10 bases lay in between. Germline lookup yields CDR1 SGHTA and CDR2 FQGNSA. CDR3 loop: CASSPQEAGELFF. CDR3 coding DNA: TGTGCCAGCAGCCCACAAGAGGCCGGGGAGCTGTTTTTT.

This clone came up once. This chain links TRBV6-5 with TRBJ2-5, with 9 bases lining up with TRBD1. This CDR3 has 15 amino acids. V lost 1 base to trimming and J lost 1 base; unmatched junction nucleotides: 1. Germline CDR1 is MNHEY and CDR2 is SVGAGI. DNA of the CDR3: TGTGCCAGCAGTTACTGGGGACAGGGCCAAGAGACCCAGTACTTC. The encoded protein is CASSYWGQGQETQYF.

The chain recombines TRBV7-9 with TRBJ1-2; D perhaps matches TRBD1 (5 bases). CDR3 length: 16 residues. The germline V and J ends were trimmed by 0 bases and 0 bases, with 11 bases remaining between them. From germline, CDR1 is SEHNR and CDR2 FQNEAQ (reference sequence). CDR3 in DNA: TGTGCCAGCAGCTTAGCGCAGGGAACGGCTAACTATGGCTACACCTTC. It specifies CASSLAQGTANYGYTF.

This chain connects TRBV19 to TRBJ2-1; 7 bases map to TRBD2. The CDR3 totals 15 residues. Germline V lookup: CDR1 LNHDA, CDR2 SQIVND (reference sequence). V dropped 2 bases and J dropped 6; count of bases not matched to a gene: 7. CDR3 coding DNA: TGTGCCAGTAGTATAATGCGGGGGAACGGCAATGAGCAGTTCTTC. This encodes CASSIMRGNGNEQFF.

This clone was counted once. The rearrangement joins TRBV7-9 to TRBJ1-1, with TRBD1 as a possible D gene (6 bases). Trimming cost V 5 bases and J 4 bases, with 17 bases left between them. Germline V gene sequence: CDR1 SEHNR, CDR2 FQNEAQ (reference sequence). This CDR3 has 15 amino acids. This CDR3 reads CASSPPGQLSTEAFF. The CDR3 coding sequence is TGTGCCAGCAGCCCTCCAGGACAGTTGAGCACTGAAGCTTTCTTT.

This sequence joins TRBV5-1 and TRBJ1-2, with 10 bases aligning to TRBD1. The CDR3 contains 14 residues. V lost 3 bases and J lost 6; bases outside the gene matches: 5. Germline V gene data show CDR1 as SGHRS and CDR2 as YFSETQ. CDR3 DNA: TGCGCCAGCAGCTCCCTGACAGGGGGCGATGGCTACACCTTC. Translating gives CASSSLTGGDGYTF.

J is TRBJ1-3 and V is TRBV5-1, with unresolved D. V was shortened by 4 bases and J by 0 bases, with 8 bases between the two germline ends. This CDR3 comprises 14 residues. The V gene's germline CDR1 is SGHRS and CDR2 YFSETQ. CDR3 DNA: TGCGCCAGCAGCCGTTCGGGCTCTGGAAACACCATATATTTT. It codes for CASSRSGSGNTIYF. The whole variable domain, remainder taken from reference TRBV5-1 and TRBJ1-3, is KAGVTQTPRYLIKTRGQQVTLSCSPISGHRSVSWYQQTPGQGLQFLFEYFSETQRNKGNFPGRFSGRQFSNSRSEMNVSTLELGDSALYLCASSRSGSGNTIYFGEGSWLTVV.

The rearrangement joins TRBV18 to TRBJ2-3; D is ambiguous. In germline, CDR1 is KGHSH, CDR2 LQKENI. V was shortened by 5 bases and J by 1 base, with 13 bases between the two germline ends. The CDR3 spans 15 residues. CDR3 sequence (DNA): TGTGCCAGCTCAGGAGTTTATCCCGGCACAGATACGCAGTATTTT. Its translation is CASSGVYPGTDTQYF.

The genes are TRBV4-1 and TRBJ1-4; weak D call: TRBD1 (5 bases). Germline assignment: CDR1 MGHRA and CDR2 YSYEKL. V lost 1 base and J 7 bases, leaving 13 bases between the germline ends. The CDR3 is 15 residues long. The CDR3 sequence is CASSQAPGRGEKLFF. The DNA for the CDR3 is TGCGCCAGCAGCCAAGCCCCGGGGAGGGGTGAAAAACTGTTTTTT.

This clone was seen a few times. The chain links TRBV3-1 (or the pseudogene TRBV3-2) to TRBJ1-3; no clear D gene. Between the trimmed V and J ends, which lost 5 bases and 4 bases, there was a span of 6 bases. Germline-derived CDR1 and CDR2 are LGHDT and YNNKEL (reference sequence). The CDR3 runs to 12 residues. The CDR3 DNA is TGTGCCAGCAGCAAGACAGGAAACACCATATATTTT. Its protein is CASSKTGNTIYF.

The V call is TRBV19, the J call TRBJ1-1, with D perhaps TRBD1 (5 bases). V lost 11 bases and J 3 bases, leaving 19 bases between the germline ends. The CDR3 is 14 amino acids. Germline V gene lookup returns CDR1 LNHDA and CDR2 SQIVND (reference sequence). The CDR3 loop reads CAASSIPRDTEAFF. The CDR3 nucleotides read TGTGCCGCCAGTAGTATTCCCAGGGACACTGAAGCTTTCTTT. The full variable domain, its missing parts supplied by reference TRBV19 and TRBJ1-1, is DGGITQSPKYLFRKEGQNVTLSCEQNLNHDAMYWYRQDPGQGLRLIYYSQIVNDFQKGDIAEGYSVSREKKESFPLTVTSAQKNPTAFYLCAASSIPRDTEAFFGQGTRLTVV.

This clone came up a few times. The CDR3, as DNA: TGTGCCAGCAGTGAACAGGCCGCGCATCAGCCCCAGCATTTT. Translation: CASSEQAAHQPQHF. This sequence joins TRBV2 and TRBJ1-5; unclear D gene. CDR3 size: 14 residues. The germline gives CDR1 SNHLY, CDR2 FYNNEI. The germline V and J ends were trimmed by 2 bases and 5 bases, with 10 bases remaining between them.

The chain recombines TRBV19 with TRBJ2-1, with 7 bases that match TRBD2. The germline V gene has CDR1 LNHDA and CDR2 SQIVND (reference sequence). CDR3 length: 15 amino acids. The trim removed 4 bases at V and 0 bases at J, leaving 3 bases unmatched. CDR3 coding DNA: TGTGCCAGTAGTAGTGGCGGGAGCTCCTACAATGAGCAGTTCTTC. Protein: CASSSGGSSYNEQFF.

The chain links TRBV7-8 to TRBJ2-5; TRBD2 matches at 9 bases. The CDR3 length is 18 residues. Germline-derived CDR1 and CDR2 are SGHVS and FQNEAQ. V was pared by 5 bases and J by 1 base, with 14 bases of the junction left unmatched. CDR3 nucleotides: TGTGCCAGCAGCCGCCCGAGCCCCCAAGCGGGGGGCCAAGAGACCCAGTACTTC. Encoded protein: CASSRPSPQAGGQETQYF.

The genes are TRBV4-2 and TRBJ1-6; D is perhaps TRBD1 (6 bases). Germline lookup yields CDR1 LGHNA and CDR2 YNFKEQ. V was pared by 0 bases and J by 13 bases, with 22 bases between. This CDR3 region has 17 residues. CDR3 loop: CASSQEYRGTRKDPLHF. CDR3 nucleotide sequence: TGTGCCAGCAGCCAAGAATATAGGGGGACCCGAAAGGACCCCCTCCACTTT.

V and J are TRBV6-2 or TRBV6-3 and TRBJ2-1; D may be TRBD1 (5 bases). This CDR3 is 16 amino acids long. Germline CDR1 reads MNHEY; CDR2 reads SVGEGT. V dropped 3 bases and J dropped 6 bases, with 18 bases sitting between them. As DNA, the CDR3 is TGTGCCAGCAGTTATTCGCTTACCTTAAGGGGCAATGAGCAGTTCTTC. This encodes CASSYSLTLRGNEQFF.

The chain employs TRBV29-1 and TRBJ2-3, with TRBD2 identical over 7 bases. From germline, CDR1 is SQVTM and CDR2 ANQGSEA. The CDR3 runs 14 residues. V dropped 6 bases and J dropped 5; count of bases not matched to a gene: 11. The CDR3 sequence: CSVGLDARGDTQYF. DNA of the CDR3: TGCAGCGTCGGACTAGATGCGCGAGGAGATACGCAGTATTTT.

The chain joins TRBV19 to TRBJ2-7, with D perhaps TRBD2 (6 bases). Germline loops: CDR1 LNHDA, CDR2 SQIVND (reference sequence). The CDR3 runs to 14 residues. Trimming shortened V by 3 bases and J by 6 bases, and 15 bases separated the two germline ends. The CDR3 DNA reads TGTGCCAGTAGTATCGTTTTGGGCGGGGTCGAGCAGTACTTC. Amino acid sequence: CASSIVLGGVEQYF. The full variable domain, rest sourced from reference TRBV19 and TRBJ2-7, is DGGITQSPKYLFRKEGQNVTLSCEQNLNHDAMYWYRQDPGQGLRLIYYSQIVNDFQKGDIAEGYSVSREKKESFPLTVTSAQKNPTAFYLCASSIVLGGVEQYFGPGTRLTVT.

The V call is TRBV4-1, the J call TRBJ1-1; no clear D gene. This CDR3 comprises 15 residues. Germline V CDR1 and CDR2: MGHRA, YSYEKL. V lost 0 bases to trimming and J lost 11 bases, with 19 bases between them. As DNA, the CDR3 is TGCGCCAGCAGCCAAGACTTGGTCGGGAACAACCAGGCTTTCTTT. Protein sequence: CASSQDLVGNNQAFF.

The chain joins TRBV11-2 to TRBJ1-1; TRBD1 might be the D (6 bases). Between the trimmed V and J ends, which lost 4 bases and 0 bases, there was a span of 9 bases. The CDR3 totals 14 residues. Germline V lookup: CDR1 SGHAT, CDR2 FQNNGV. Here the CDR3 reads CASSYEGVNTEAFF. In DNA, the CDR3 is TGTGCCAGCAGCTACGAGGGGGTGAACACTGAAGCTTTCTTT.

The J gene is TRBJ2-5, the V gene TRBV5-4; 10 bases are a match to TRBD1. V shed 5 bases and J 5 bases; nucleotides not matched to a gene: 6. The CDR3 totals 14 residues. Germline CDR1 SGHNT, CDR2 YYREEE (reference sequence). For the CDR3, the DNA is TGTGCCAGCAGTCGACAGGGGGCGGCGGAGACCCAGTACTTC. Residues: CASSRQGAAETQYF.

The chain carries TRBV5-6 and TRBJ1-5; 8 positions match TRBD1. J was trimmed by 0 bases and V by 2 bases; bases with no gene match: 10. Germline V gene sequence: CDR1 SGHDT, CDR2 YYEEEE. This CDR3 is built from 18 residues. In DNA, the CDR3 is TGTGCCAGCAGCTTCGGCAGGGGGCGGAAACATAGCAATCAGCCCCAGCATTTT. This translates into CASSFGRGRKHSNQPQHF.

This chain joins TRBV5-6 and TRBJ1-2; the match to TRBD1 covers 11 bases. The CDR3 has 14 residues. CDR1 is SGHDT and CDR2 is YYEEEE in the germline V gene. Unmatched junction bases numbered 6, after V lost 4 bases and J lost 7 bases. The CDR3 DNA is TGTGCCAGCAGCCGCGCCGGGACAGGGGGTGGCTACACCTTC. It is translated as CASSRAGTGGGYTF. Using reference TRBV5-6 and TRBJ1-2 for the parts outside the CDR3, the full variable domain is DAGVTQSPTHLIKTRGQQVTLRCSPKSGHDTVSWYQQALGQGPQFIFQYYEEEERQRGNFPDRFSGHQFPNYSSELNVNALLLGDSALYLCASSRAGTGGGYTFGSGTRLTVV.

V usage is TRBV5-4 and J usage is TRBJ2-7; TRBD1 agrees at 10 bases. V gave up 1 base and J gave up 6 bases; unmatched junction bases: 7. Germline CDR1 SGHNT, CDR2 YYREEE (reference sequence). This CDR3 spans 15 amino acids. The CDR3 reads CASSLPGQGKGEQYF. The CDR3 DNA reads TGTGCCAGCAGCTTGCCGGGACAGGGGAAGGGCGAGCAGTACTTC.

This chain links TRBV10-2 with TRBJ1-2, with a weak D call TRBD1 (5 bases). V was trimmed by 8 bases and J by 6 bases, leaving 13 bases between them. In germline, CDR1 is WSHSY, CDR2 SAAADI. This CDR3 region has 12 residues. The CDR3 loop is CASFGGRDGYTF. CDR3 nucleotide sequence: TGCGCCAGCTTCGGGGGTAGGGATGGCTACACCTTC.